The sequence of this T cell receptor (beta chain) was determined in a study of blood T cell repertoires in COVID-19 (dated by TCRdb to 2020 to 2021). A note on the overall study: Samples covering the acute and convalescent phases of COVID-19 were provided by collaborators in the United States, Italy and Spain. The prospective study material was composed of cDNA or gDNA derived from T cells, B-cell-depleted T cells, or PBMCs. Deeply sampled blood TCRbeta repertoires from subjects exposed to, actively infected with, or recovered from COVID-19 were included in the dataset. The repertoires were made available in a free public database intended to serve as a resource for research on the immune response to SARS-CoV-2. The samples were drawn from two sources: the first 160 participants of the ongoing ImmuneRACE study, and about 1,300 subjects contributed by 6 global collaborators. A de-identified subject ID, COVID-19 status, age in years and sex were almost always included in the sample metadata. Where available, HLA class I and class II types were taken from metadata supplied by the sample provider and were not determined by assay-based typing. The full study reports these points: Clinical and demographic metadata were provided uncurated, with the amount varying by source and participant.

TCRbeta CDR3 regions were amplified from genomic DNA by means of the immunoSEQ Assay, a bias-controlled multiplex PCR. As for the original processing: The number of nucleated cells in each sample was estimated from the amplification of reference gene primers within the assay. Sequence reads were collapsed and filtered to measure the absolute abundance of every unique TCRbeta CDR3 rearrangement. For each sample, productive Simpson clonality was calculated by taking the square root of Simpson's diversity index across productive rearrangements. The table comes from immuneACCESS by way of TCRdb, which keeps in-frame sequences with V and J called. Part of the clones is missing from these tables; in studies checked, under half for an unresolved V gene and the rest for unknown reasons. For V, J and clone size, that table is used; D and trimming come from the DNA. The sample data list about 91,000 clones, and nearly 90% of these were observed just once. Approximately 4.9% of the sample comes from the top ten.

V and J are trimmed by 3 bases and 7 bases, and the gene matches miss 5 bases of the junction. According to the germline V gene, CDR1 reads MGHRA and CDR2 reads YSYEKL. From its cysteine to its phenylalanine, the CDR3 spans 15 amino acids. Only the CDR3 portion is preserved as DNA: 45 bases, with reading frame beginning at the first base. Note on this clone: Its specific antigen is unknown. No much larger clonotype is one base removed from it; base qualities were not supplied.

Collaborating institutions collected whole blood in K2EDTA tubes following their own protocols. For TCRbeta analysis, collaborator samples were shipped as frozen whole blood, as isolated PBMCs, or as DNA extracted from either sample type. The specimen was peripheral blood. The V and J segments used are TRBV4-1 and TRBJ1-6; TRBD1 fits 8 bases in the junction. The TCR sequence derives from a man between 70 and 80 years old with acute or convalescent COVID-19. The CDR3: CASSHTDRENSPLHF. The DNA sequence is as follows: TGCGCCAGCAGCCATACGGACAGGGAGAATTCACCCCTCCACTTT.